The entry below describes one T cell receptor (beta chain). This entry is derived from a study of technical replicates of blood from a few donors. Trimming took 0 bases from V and 4 from J; bases not matched to a gene: 10. Germline V gene sequence: CDR1 SNHLY, CDR2 FYNNEI. This CDR3 contains 17 residues. Only in-frame clones appear in the TCRdb table, and some are missing; sequencing was by immunoSEQ multiplex PCR. Of under 80,000 clones in the sample, 94% were seen once. This sequence was found in a human donor in good health. The chain carries TRBV2 and TRBJ2-3; 7 bases map to TRBD2. Sequencing was carried out using T cells isolated from PBMCs. The CDR3 DNA is TGTGCCAGCAGTGAAGCATCGGGGGGTTGGGTCGCAGATACGCAGTATTTT. This codes for CASSEASGGWVADTQYF. The full variable domain, completed using reference TRBV2 and TRBJ2-3, is EPEVTQTPSHQVTQMGQEVILRCVPISNHLYFYWYRQILGQKVEFLVSFYNNEISEKSEIFDDQFSVERPDGSNFTLKIRSTKLEDSAMYFCASSEASGGWVADTQYFGPGTRLTVL.